The clone carrying this TCR beta chain was counted a single time. Its specificity is unknown. V was trimmed by 3 bases and J by 3 bases, leaving 5 bases between them. CDR3 length: 12 amino acids. Looked up from germline, CDR1 is SNHLY and CDR2 is FYNNEI. PCR primers comprised 60 Vbeta and 13 Jbeta primers. TCRdb's table, derived via immunoSEQ multiplex PCR, lists solely in-frame clones and lacks some. The table has about 120,000 clones, roughly 65% seen once. This entry is derived from a study of cytomegalovirus exposure and HLA in healthy donors. Overall study context: Roughly 80% of roughly 400 genotyped donors fell in the Caucasian-associated ancestry cluster. Study-wide results and caveats: Sequences of the TCR beta chain were said to predict the HLA-A and HLA-B alleles of most subjects accurately. Data from an earlier analysis indicated that most TCR beta V segments were productive either about 87% or about 30% of the time.

Sequenced sample: PBMCs. The sequence came from a man aged 40-50 years in good health and CMV-seropositive. V usage is TRBV2 and J usage is TRBJ1-1; no reliable D call. The CDR3 loop is CASSDPDTEAFF. CDR3 DNA: TGTGCCAGCAGTGACCCGGACACTGAAGCTTTCTTT.